The 10 T cell receptor beta chains in this list originate from one sample, sequenced in a study of CD8+ T cells in alopecia areata. As for treatment: oral pan-JAK inhibitor, 5-10 mg twice daily. Reverse transcription of extracted RNA yielded cDNA, which provided the sequencing template. Here immunoSEQ multiplex PCR was the method, and the copy in TCRdb shows in-frame clones only, minus some. The data hold more than 110,000 clones, with roughly 50% observed a single time. The starting material was CD8+ T cells sorted from blood, obtained at week 4, from a patient treated with tofacitinib. The receptors shown here come from a human donor with alopecia areata.

This sequence joins TRBV25-1 and TRBJ1-2; 8 positions agree with TRBD1. Trimming cost V 6 bases and J 4 bases; bases outside gene matches: 4. Germline V lookup: CDR1 MGHDK, CDR2 SYGVNS. This CDR3 spans 13 amino acids. The CDR3 region has the DNA TGTGCCAGCAGCGGGACAGGTGTCTATGGCTACACCTTC. Translated: CASSGTGVYGYTF.

This clone was seen a handful of times. The rearrangement links TRBV19 to TRBJ1-5, with D perhaps TRBD1 (5 bases). Trimming took off 5 bases at V and 5 bases at J, with 10 bases between the two ends. The CDR3 has 13 amino acids. From germline, CDR1 is LNHDA and CDR2 SQIVND (reference sequence). The CDR3 DNA sequence: TGTGCCAGTAGTGCAGGGTTTGATCAGCCCCAGCATTTT. Translated: CASSAGFDQPQHF. Looking up the rest from reference TRBV19 and TRBJ1-5 gives the full variable domain: DGGITQSPKYLFRKEGQNVTLSCEQNLNHDAMYWYRQDPGQGLRLIYYSQIVNDFQKGDIAEGYSVSREKKESFPLTVTSAQKNPTAFYLCASSAGFDQPQHFGDGTRLSIL.

V usage is TRBV4-2 and J usage is TRBJ2-7, with TRBD2 matching 8 bases. This CDR3 comprises 17 residues. Trimming at V came to 0 bases and at J to 1 base, leaving 8 bases not matched to a gene. Germline V gene lookup returns CDR1 LGHNA and CDR2 YNFKEQ. CDR3 protein: CASSQDFVVAGSYEQYF. CDR3 sequence (DNA): TGTGCCAGCAGCCAAGATTTTGTAGTAGCGGGGTCCTACGAGCAGTACTTC.

The chain joins TRBV9 to TRBJ2-1; D not certain. V shed 2 bases and J shed 6 bases, with 12 bases lying between them. The CDR3 length is 14 residues. The germline V gene has CDR1 SGDLS and CDR2 YYNGEE. CDR3 in amino acids: CASSVLGRGNEQFF. DNA for the CDR3: TGTGCCAGCAGCGTCTTGGGTCGTGGCAATGAGCAGTTCTTC.

V is TRBV7-3 and J is TRBJ2-3; possibly TRBD1 or TRBD2 for D (5 bases each). CDR1 and CDR2 (germline): SGHTA, FQGTGA. The germline V and J ends were trimmed by 5 bases and 0 bases, with 12 bases remaining between them. The CDR3 is 15 amino acids. CDR3 DNA sequence: TGTGCCAGCAGCCCGGGGACGAGTAGCACAGATACGCAGTATTTT. It is translated as CASSPGTSSTDTQYF.

This sequence joins TRBV5-1 and TRBJ2-7, with D uncertain. Trimming cost V 3 bases and J 6 bases, with 7 bases left between them. This CDR3 comprises 11 residues. Germline V gives CDR1 SGHRS, CDR2 YFSETQ. Written as DNA, the CDR3 is TGCGCCAGCAGCTGGCCCCTCGAGCAGTACTTC. Translating gives CASSWPLEQYF. The whole variable domain, remainder taken from reference TRBV5-1 and TRBJ2-7, is KAGVTQTPRYLIKTRGQQVTLSCSPISGHRSVSWYQQTPGQGLQFLFEYFSETQRNKGNFPGRFSGRQFSNSRSEMNVSTLELGDSALYLCASSWPLEQYFGPGTRLTVT.

CDR3 sequence (DNA): TGTGCCTGGAGTTCGGACAGGGGCCCCTACAATGAGCAGTTCTTC. Protein: CAWSSDRGPYNEQFF. The chain couples TRBV30 to TRBJ2-1; 9 nucleotides line up with TRBD1. Germline V gene lookup returns CDR1 GTSNPN and CDR2 SVGIG (reference sequence). With 2 bases clipped from V and 2 bases from J, the junction kept 4 bases outside the gene matches. The CDR3 totals 15 residues.

As concerns this clone: A single base separates this from a much larger clone, so it may be a read error. The DNA of the CDR3 is TGTGCCAGCAGTGACGGCGGGTACAATGAGCAGTTCTTC. Protein sequence: CASSDGGYNEQFF. The V call is TRBV2, the J call TRBJ2-1; D is perhaps TRBD2 (5 bases). Germline CDR1 reads SNHLY; CDR2 reads FYNNEI. V was shortened by 3 bases and J by 4 bases, with 7 bases between the two germline ends. The CDR3 length is 13 residues.

V and J are TRBV7-6 and TRBJ2-7; D ambiguous. The CDR3 consists of 14 residues. The V end was cut by 1 base, the J end by 1 base, with 8 bases between. Germline V CDR1 and CDR2: SGHVS, FNYEAQ. The CDR3 sequence: CASSLGTESYEQYF. The CDR3 DNA follows: TGTGCCAGCAGCTTAGGCACGGAATCCTACGAGCAGTACTTC.

The V gene is TRBV27, the J gene TRBJ1-1; TRBD1 is a possible D gene (5 bases). V lost 8 bases and J 5 bases, leaving 12 bases between the germline ends. The germline CDR1 and CDR2 sequences are MNHEY and SMNVEV (reference sequence). There are 12 residues in the CDR3. The CDR3 DNA reads as TGTGCCAGCGGAAAAGGGGTTACTGAAGCTTTCTTT. Translating it yields CASGKGVTEAFF.